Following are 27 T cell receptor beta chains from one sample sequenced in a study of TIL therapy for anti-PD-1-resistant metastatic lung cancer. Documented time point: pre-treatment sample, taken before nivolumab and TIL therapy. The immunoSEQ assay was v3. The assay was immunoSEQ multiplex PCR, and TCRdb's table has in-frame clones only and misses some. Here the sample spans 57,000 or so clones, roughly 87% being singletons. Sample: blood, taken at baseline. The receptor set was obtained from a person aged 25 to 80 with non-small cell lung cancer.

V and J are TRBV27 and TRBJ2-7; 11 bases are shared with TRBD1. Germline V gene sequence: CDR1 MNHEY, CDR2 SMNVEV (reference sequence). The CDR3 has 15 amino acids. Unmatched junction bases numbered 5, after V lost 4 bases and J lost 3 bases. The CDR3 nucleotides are TGTGCCAGCAGTTCGGACAGGGGGCGTTACTACGAGCAGTACTTC. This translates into CASSSDRGRYYEQYF.

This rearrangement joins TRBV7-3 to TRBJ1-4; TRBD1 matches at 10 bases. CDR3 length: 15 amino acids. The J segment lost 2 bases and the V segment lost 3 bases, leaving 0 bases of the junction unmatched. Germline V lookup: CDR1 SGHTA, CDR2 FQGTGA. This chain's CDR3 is CASSLTGGTNEKLFF. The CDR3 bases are TGTGCCAGCAGCTTGACAGGGGGCACTAATGAAAAACTGTTTTTT. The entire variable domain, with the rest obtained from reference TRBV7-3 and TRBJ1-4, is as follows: GAGVSQTPSNKVTEKGKYVELRCDPISGHTALYWYRQSLGQGPEFLIYFQGTGAADDSGLPNDRFFAVRPEGSVSTLKIQRTERGDSAVYLCASSLTGGTNEKLFFGSGTQLSVL.

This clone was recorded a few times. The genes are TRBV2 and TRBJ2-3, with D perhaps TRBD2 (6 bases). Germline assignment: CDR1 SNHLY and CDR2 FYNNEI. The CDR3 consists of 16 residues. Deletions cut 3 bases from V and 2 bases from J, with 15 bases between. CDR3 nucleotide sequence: TGTGCCAGCAGTGAGAGAGCTAGCGAGATCACAGATACGCAGTATTTT. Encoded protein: CASSERASEITDTQYF.

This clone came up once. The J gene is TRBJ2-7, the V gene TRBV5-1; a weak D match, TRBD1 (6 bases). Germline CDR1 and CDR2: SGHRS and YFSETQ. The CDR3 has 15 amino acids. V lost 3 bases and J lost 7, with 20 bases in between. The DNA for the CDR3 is TGCGCCAGCAGCTCCATACAGGGATCGGCAGGTGAGCAGTACTTC. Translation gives CASSSIQGSAGEQYF.

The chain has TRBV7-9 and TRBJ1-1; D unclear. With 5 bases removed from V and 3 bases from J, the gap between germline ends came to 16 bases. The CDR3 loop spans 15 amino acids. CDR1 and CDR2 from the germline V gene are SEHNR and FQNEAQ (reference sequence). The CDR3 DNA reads TGTGCCAGCAGCCCAGATTGGGAAGGCGACACTGAAGCTTTCTTT. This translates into CASSPDWEGDTEAFF.

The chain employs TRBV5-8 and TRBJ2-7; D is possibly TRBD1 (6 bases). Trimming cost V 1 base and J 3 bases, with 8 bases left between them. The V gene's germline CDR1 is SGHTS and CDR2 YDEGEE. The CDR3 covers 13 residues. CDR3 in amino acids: CASSLNRDYEQYF. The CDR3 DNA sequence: TGTGCCAGCAGCTTGAACAGGGACTACGAGCAGTACTTC.

CDR3 sequence (DNA): TGCGCCAGCAGTGAACCATCCGCTAGCGGAGCTGACCGGCAGTTCTTC. Translation gives CASSEPSASGADRQFF. The rearrangement joins TRBV10-1 to TRBJ2-1; 7 bases are a match to TRBD2. CDR1 and CDR2 from the germline V gene are WNHNN and SYGVQD (reference sequence). The CDR3 covers 16 residues. V shed 3 bases and J 12 bases; nucleotides not matched to a gene: 17.

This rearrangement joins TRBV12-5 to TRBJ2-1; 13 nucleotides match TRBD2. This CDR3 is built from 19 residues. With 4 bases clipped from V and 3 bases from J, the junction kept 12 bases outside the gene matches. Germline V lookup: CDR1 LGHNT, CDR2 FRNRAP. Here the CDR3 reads CASGWTSGRSGGGYNEQFF. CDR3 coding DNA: TGTGCTAGTGGTTGGACTAGCGGGAGATCGGGTGGGGGCTACAATGAGCAGTTCTTC.

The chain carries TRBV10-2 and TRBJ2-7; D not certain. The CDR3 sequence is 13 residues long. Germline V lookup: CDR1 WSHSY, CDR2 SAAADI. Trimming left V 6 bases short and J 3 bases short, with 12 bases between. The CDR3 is CASRTPAGYEQYF. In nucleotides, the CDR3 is TGCGCCAGCAGGACCCCAGCCGGCTACGAGCAGTACTTC.

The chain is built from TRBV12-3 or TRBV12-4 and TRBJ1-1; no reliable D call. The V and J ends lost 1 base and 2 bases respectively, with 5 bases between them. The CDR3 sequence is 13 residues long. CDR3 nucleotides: TGTGCCAGCAGTTTAGGACACAACACTGAAGCTTTCTTT. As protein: CASSLGHNTEAFF.

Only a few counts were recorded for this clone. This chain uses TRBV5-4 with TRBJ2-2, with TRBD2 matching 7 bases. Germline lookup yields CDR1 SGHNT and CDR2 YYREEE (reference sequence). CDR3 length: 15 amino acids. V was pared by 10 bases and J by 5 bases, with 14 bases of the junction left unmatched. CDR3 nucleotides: TGTGCCTTTCAAATCGGCGGGAGAGGGACCGGGGAGCTGTTTTTT. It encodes CAFQIGGRGTGELFF.

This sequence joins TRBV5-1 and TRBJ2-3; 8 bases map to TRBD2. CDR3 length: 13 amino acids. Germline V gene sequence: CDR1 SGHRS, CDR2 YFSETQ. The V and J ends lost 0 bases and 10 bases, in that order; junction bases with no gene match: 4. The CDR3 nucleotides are TGCGCCAGCAGCTTGGACGGGACTAGAGCGCAGTATTTT. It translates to CASSLDGTRAQYF.

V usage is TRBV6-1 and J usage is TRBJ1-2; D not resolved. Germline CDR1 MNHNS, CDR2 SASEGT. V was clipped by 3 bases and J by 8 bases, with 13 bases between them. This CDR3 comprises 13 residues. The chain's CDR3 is CASSDPPSDGYTF. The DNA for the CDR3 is TGTGCCAGCAGTGACCCCCCGAGTGACGGCTACACCTTC.

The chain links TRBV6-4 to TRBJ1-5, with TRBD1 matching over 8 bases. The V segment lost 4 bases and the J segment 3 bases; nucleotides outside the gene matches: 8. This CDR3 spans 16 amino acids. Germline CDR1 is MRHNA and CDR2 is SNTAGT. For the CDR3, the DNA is TGTGCCAGCAGTGGAAGGGACAGGCCTCCCAATCAGCCCCAGCATTTT. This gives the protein CASSGRDRPPNQPQHF.

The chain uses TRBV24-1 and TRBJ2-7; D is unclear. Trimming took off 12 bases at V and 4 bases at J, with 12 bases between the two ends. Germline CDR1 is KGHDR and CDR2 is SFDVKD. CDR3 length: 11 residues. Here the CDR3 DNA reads TGTGCCGCCGGGTTGGGGTACGAGCAGTACTTC. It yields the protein CAAGLGYEQYF.

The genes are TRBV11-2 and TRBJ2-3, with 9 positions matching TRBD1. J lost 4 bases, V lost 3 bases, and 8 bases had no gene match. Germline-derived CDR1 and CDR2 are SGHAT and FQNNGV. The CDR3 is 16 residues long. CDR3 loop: CASSFTRDRDADTQYF. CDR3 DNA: TGTGCCAGCAGCTTCACCCGGGACAGGGACGCAGATACGCAGTATTTT.

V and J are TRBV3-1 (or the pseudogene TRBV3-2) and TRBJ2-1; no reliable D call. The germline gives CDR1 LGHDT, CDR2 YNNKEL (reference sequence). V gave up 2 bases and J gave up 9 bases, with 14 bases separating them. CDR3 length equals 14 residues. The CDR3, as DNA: TGTGCCAGCAGCCAATGGGATGGGTACGGTGAGCAGTTCTTC. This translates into CASSQWDGYGEQFF.

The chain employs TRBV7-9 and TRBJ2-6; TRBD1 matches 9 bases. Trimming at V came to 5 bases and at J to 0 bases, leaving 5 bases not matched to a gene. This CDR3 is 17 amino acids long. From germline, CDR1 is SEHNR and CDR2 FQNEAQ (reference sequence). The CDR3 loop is CASSPGQGPSGANVLTF. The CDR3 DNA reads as TGTGCCAGCAGCCCGGGACAGGGCCCCTCTGGGGCCAACGTCCTGACTTTC.

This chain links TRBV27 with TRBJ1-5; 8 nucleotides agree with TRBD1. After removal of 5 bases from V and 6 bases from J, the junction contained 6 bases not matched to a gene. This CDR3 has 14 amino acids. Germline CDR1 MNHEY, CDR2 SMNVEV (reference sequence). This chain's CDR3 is CASSPGTGGQPQHF. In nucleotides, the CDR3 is TGTGCCAGCAGTCCTGGGACAGGCGGTCAGCCCCAGCATTTT.

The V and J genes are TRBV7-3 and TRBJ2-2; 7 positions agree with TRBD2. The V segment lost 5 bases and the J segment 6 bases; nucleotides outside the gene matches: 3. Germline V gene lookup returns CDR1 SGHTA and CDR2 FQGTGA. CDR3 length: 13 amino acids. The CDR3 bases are TGTGCCAGCAGCCGTAGCGGGCCCGGGGAGCTGTTTTTT. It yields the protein CASSRSGPGELFF.

The CDR3 DNA reads as TGTGCCAGTAGCGCCGGGACAGTCAATCAGCCCCAGCATTTT. Protein product: CASSAGTVNQPQHF. This chain connects TRBV19 to TRBJ1-5, with 7 bases lining up with TRBD1. Germline CDR1 LNHDA, CDR2 SQIVND (reference sequence). The CDR3 has 14 residues. The V and J ends lost 6 bases and 3 bases, in that order; junction bases with no gene match: 5.

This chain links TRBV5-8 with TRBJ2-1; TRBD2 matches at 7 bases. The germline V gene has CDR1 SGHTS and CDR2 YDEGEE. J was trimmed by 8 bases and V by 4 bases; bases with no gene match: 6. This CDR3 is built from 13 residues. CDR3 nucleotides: TGTGCCAGCAGCGGGAGGGCCAGGGATGAGCAGTTCTTC. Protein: CASSGRARDEQFF.

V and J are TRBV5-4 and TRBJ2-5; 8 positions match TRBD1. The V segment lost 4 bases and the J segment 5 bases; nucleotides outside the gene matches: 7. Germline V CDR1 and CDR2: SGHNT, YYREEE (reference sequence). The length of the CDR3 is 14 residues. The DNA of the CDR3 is TGTGCCAGCAGCGTGGACAGGGAGGACGAGACCCAGTACTTC. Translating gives CASSVDREDETQYF.

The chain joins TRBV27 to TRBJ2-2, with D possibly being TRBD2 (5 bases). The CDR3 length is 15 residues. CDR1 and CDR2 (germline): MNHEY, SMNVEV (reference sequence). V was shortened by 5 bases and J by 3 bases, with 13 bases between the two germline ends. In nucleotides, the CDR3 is TGTGCCAGCAGTCTACGGACGGACTACACCGGGGAGCTGTTTTTT. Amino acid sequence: CASSLRTDYTGELFF.

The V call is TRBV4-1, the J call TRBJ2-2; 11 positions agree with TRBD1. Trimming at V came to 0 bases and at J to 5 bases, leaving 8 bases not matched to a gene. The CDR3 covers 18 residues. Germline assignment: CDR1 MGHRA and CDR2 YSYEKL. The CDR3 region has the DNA TGCGCCAGCAGCCAAGAAGGGGTATGGGACAGGGGGACCGGGGAGCTGTTTTTT. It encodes CASSQEGVWDRGTGELFF.

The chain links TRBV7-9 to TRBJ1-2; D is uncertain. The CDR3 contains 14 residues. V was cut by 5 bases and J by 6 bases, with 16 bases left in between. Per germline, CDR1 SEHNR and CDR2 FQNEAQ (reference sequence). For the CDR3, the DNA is TGTGCCAGCAGCGCACAAACAGCGGTAAATGGCTACACCTTC. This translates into CASSAQTAVNGYTF.

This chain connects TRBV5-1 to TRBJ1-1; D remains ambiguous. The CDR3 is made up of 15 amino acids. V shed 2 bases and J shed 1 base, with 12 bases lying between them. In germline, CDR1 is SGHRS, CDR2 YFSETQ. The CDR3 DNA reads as TGCGCCAGCAGCTTCGAGGGCCTTGGGAACACTGAAGCTTTCTTT. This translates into CASSFEGLGNTEAFF.